These 25 T cell receptor beta chains share one sample of origin, sequenced in a study of T cell responses to AZD1222 COVID-19 vaccine. Profiled with immunoSEQ multiplex PCR; TCRdb holds only in-frame clones, not every one. This sample yields 90,000 to 120,000 clones, of which under 95% are seen a single time; roughly 6.2% belongs to the top ten. The sample was peripheral blood, taken 28 days after the second AZD1222 dose. These receptor sequences come from an adult who received the AZD1222 COVID-19 vaccine.

The chain has TRBV3-1 (or the pseudogene TRBV3-2) and TRBJ2-2; 7 positions match TRBD2. The CDR3 extends over 18 amino acids. Unmatched junction bases numbered 14, after V lost 7 bases and J lost 0 bases. Germline assignment: CDR1 LGHDT and CDR2 YNNKEL (reference sequence). CDR3: CASNSDGGGGANTGELFF. CDR3 nucleotides: TGTGCCAGCAACTCTGACGGTGGCGGGGGTGCGAACACCGGGGAGCTGTTTTTT.

This clone showed up just once. The chain joins TRBV10-3 to TRBJ2-7, with 9 bases lining up with TRBD1. This CDR3 contains 14 residues. The germline gives CDR1 ENHRY, CDR2 SYGVKD. The trim removed 6 bases at V and 1 base at J, leaving 4 bases unmatched. CDR3: CAIRSTGGSYEQYF. CDR3 nucleotide sequence: TGTGCCATCAGATCGACAGGGGGTTCCTACGAGCAGTACTTC.

The chain carries TRBV15 and TRBJ1-5; 9 nucleotides align to TRBD1. Germline loops: CDR1 LNHNV, CDR2 YYDKDF (reference sequence). The CDR3 is made up of 17 amino acids. Trimming took 0 bases from V and 5 from J; bases not matched to a gene: 8. CDR3 in amino acids: CATSRDRGTGRDQPQHF. CDR3 coding DNA: TGTGCCACCAGCAGAGATAGGGGGACAGGGAGGGATCAGCCCCAGCATTTT.

The chain is built from TRBV30 and TRBJ1-1; the D gene is possibly TRBD1 (5 bases). In germline, CDR1 is GTSNPN, CDR2 SVGIG (reference sequence). The CDR3 loop spans 13 amino acids. V was trimmed by 3 bases and J by 3 bases, leaving 11 bases between them. The CDR3, as DNA: TGTGCCTGGAGAGGGCAGGGAGACACTGAAGCTTTCTTT. Its translation: CAWRGQGDTEAFF. Full variable domain (outside the CDR3, taken from reference TRBV30 and TRBJ1-1): SQTIHQWPATLVQPVGSPLSLECTVEGTSNPNLYWYRQAAGRGLQLLFYSVGIGQISSEVPQNLSASRPQDRQFILSSKKLLLSDSGFYLCAWRGQGDTEAFFGQGTRLTVV.

This chain uses TRBV3-1 (or the pseudogene TRBV3-2) with TRBJ1-6, with 7 bases that match TRBD1. V lost 4 bases to trimming and J lost 9 bases; unmatched junction nucleotides: 15. CDR1 and CDR2 from the germline V gene are LGHDT and YNNKEL (reference sequence). There are 17 residues in the CDR3. CDR3 in amino acids: CASSPGWDSLMLSPLHF. DNA for the CDR3: TGTGCCAGCAGCCCGGGTTGGGACAGTTTGATGCTTTCACCCCTCCACTTT.

The V gene is TRBV6-6, the J gene TRBJ1-4; possibly TRBD1 for D (5 bases). V lost 5 bases, J lost 4 bases, and 14 bases lay in between. This CDR3 region has 15 residues. Germline V gene sequence: CDR1 MNHNY, CDR2 SVGAGI (reference sequence). The CDR3 spells CASSRGTPSNEKLFF. In nucleotides, the CDR3 is TGTGCCAGCAGTAGAGGGACGCCAAGTAATGAAAAACTGTTTTTT.

The CDR3 region has the DNA TGTGCCAGCAGCCCTAGGGGGGGCGGCTATGGCTACACCTTC. It codes for CASSPRGGGYGYTF. The chain carries TRBV7-8 and TRBJ1-2; tentatively, D is TRBD1 (6 bases). This CDR3 spans 14 amino acids. CDR1 and CDR2 (germline): SGHVS, FQNEAQ. The V end was cut by 5 bases, the J end by 4 bases, with 14 bases between.

DNA for the CDR3: TGTGCCAGCAGCCAAATTACAGGGGCCCGCTCTGGGGCCAACGTCCTGACTTTC. Its translation: CASSQITGARSGANVLTF. The chain combines TRBV3-1 (or the pseudogene TRBV3-2) with TRBJ2-6; 7 bases fit TRBD1. CDR1 is LGHDT, CDR2 YNNKEL, per germline (reference sequence). The CDR3 runs to 18 residues. J was trimmed by 0 bases and V by 2 bases; bases with no gene match: 7.

The chain has TRBV2 and TRBJ2-5, with a possible D match to TRBD2 (6 bases). V lost 7 bases to trimming and J lost 0 bases, with 15 bases between them. From germline, CDR1 is SNHLY and CDR2 FYNNEI. This CDR3 is 15 amino acids long. CDR3 protein: CASILVRDYQETQYF. The CDR3 nucleotides are TGTGCCAGCATTTTAGTCCGGGACTACCAAGAGACCCAGTACTTC.

The chain's CDR3 is CASSYPYGYTF. The CDR3 nucleotides are TGTGCCAGCAGCTATCCCTATGGCTACACCTTC. The chain combines TRBV7-9 with TRBJ1-2; D call uncertain. Trimming pared 4 bases from V and 4 bases from J, leaving 4 bases between. Germline values: CDR1 SEHNR, CDR2 FQNEAQ (reference sequence). The CDR3 sequence is 11 residues long.

The chain recombines TRBV12-3 or TRBV12-4 with TRBJ2-1; D unresolved. This CDR3 comprises 12 residues. V was clipped by 0 bases and J by 10 bases, with 7 bases between them. In nucleotides, the CDR3 is TGTGCCAGCAGTTTAGCGGCGCCCGAGCAGTTCTTC. It yields the protein CASSLAAPEQFF.

The rearrangement links TRBV4-1 to TRBJ2-7, with 10 positions matching TRBD2. J was trimmed by 7 bases and V by 1 base; bases with no gene match: 7. The germline gives CDR1 MGHRA, CDR2 YSYEKL. This CDR3 is 15 amino acids long. This chain's CDR3 is CASSQVRLAGVEQYF. The CDR3 nucleotides read TGCGCCAGCAGCCAAGTACGTCTAGCGGGGGTTGAGCAGTACTTC.

This chain uses TRBV18 with TRBJ1-2, with D perhaps matching TRBD1 (5 bases). Germline V CDR1 and CDR2: KGHSH, LQKENI. The CDR3 consists of 17 residues. V was cut by 6 bases and J by 8 bases, with 28 bases left in between. CDR3 in DNA: TGTGCCAGCTCCACCGAAGGGGCCTCAGGCCCTACTTTCGGCTACACCTTC. It is translated as CASSTEGASGPTFGYTF.

The chain carries TRBV7-8 and TRBJ1-5; TRBD1 agrees at 7 bases. The V and J ends lost 1 base and 0 bases, in that order; junction bases with no gene match: 3. Germline V gene lookup returns CDR1 SGHVS and CDR2 FQNEAQ. The CDR3 consists of 16 residues. Written as DNA, the CDR3 is TGTGCCAGCAGCTTAGGGGACAGACCTAGCAATCAGCCCCAGCATTTT. It specifies CASSLGDRPSNQPQHF. Variable domain in full (rest from reference TRBV7-8 and TRBJ1-5): GAGVSQSPRYKVAKRGQDVALRCDPISGHVSLFWYQQALGQGPEFLTYFQNEAQLDKSGLPSDRFFAERPEGSVSTLKIQRTQQEDSAVYLCASSLGDRPSNQPQHFGDGTRLSIL.

The rearrangement links TRBV6-1 to TRBJ2-3; 7 nucleotides align to TRBD1. The CDR3 has 15 residues. Per germline, CDR1 MNHNS and CDR2 SASEGT. With 2 bases clipped from V and 4 bases from J, the junction kept 6 bases outside the gene matches. The CDR3 loop reads CASSEMTGSSDTQYF. CDR3 bases: TGTGCCAGCAGTGAAATGACAGGGAGCTCAGATACGCAGTATTTT.

The rearrangement joins TRBV12-5 to TRBJ2-5; 7 bases are a match to TRBD1. Germline V gives CDR1 LGHNT, CDR2 FRNRAP. Germline trimming cut 5 bases from V and 5 bases from J; bases unmatched to any gene: 5. The CDR3 has 13 residues. Here the CDR3 reads CASGKTGTETQYF. The DNA of the CDR3 is TGTGCTAGTGGTAAGACAGGGACGGAGACCCAGTACTTC.

The chain uses TRBV2 and TRBJ2-3; 7 bases align to TRBD2. Germline values: CDR1 SNHLY, CDR2 FYNNEI. Trimming took 8 bases from V and 6 from J; bases not matched to a gene: 14. This CDR3 has 15 amino acids. CDR3 region: CASALWGSGSDTQYF. The CDR3 nucleotides are TGTGCCAGCGCGCTCTGGGGTAGCGGGTCGGATACGCAGTATTTT.

V gene TRBV21-1 combines with J gene TRBJ2-7; whether TRBD1, the table's D call, matches the DNA was not checked. TRBV21-1 is reported as a pseudogene. The CDR3 runs 14 residues. CDR3 in amino acids: CASSRPGQGHEQYF. The DNA of the CDR3 is TGTGCCAGCAGCAGACCGGGACAGGGGCACGAGCAGTACTTC.

V gene TRBV5-6 combines with J gene TRBJ2-3, with 11 nucleotides matching TRBD2. CDR3 size: 16 residues. V lost 3 bases, J lost 2 bases, and 5 bases stayed unmatched. CDR1 SGHDT and CDR2 YYEEEE come from the germline V gene. The CDR3 spells CASSSTGLAATDTQYF. CDR3 coding DNA: TGTGCCAGCAGCTCCACGGGACTAGCGGCCACAGATACGCAGTATTTT.

The chain recombines TRBV30 with TRBJ1-1; weak D call: TRBD1 (5 bases). The germline V gene has CDR1 GTSNPN and CDR2 SVGIG (reference sequence). The CDR3 extends over 11 amino acids. Trimming took off 2 bases at V and 9 bases at J, with 10 bases between the two ends. The CDR3: CAWSPGTKAFF. CDR3 nucleotides: TGTGCCTGGAGTCCCGGGACCAAAGCTTTCTTT. The full variable domain, its missing parts supplied by reference TRBV30 and TRBJ1-1, is SQTIHQWPATLVQPVGSPLSLECTVEGTSNPNLYWYRQAAGRGLQLLFYSVGIGQISSEVPQNLSASRPQDRQFILSSKKLLLSDSGFYLCAWSPGTKAFFGQGTRLTVV.

The chain combines TRBV6-2 or TRBV6-3 with TRBJ1-5; 9 nucleotides agree with TRBD1. The CDR3 extends over 14 amino acids. The germline CDR1 and CDR2 sequences are MNHEY and SVGEGT. V lost 5 bases, J lost 3 bases, and 2 bases stayed unmatched. DNA of the CDR3: TGTGCCAGCAGTAGGACAGGGGACAATCAGCCCCAGCATTTT. This codes for CASSRTGDNQPQHF.

The genes are TRBV27 and TRBJ1-2; D not resolved. The V gene lost 5 bases and the J gene lost 7 bases, with 8 bases spanning the gap. The CDR3 has 11 amino acids. CDR1 and CDR2 from the germline V gene are MNHEY and SMNVEV (reference sequence). The CDR3 nucleotides read TGTGCCAGCAGTGGGCGGGGTGGCTACACCTTC. This codes for CASSGRGGYTF.

The chain employs TRBV7-8 and TRBJ1-1, with D possibly matching TRBD1 (5 bases). V gave up 5 bases and J gave up 4 bases, with 20 bases separating them. The germline V gene encodes CDR1 SGHVS and CDR2 FQNEAQ. The CDR3 length is 16 residues. The CDR3 region has the DNA TGTGCCAGCAGCCCGACCGCAGGGCTTGTTTCCACTGAAGCTTTCTTT. Encoded protein: CASSPTAGLVSTEAFF.

The rearrangement uses TRBV30 and TRBJ1-3, with no clear D. This CDR3 has 14 residues. V was cut by 2 bases and J by 2 bases, with 10 bases left in between. Germline loops: CDR1 GTSNPN, CDR2 SVGIG (reference sequence). DNA for the CDR3: TGTGCCTGGAGTTTAGGCGTTACTGGAAACACCATATATTTT. As protein: CAWSLGVTGNTIYF.

The chain is built from TRBV24-1 and TRBJ2-2; perhaps TRBD1 as D (6 bases). Deletions cut 12 bases from V and 1 base from J, with 11 bases between. The germline gives CDR1 KGHDR, CDR2 SFDVKD. The length of the CDR3 is 13 residues. The CDR3 sequence: CAAQGQNTGELFF. CDR3 DNA: TGTGCCGCGCAGGGACAGAACACCGGGGAGCTGTTTTTT.